This record looks at one TCR beta chain sequence and its context. Antigen: not known. The sample originates from a study of early T cells in non-severe SARS-CoV-2 infection. Unique molecular identifiers were attached to individual cDNA molecules. TCRdb re-called the 5' RACE reads through MiXCR, storing one row per CDR3 protein. In the table there are 50,000 to 75,000 distinct CDR3 sequences, approximately 9.2% of which are singletons. The germline V gene has CDR1 LGHNT and CDR2 FRNRAP. The V gene lost 1 base and the J gene lost 0 bases, with 12 bases spanning the gap. The CDR3 runs 16 residues. Findings and caveats of the study: Private and CD4 specificities were missed by VDJdb matching, skewed to anti-spike CD8.

V gene TRBV12-5 combines with J gene TRBJ1-1; D is ambiguous. Sequencing was performed on whole blood, taken at baseline. This receptor was taken from an adult who was a healthcare worker with PCR-confirmed SARS-CoV-2 infection or an uninfected control (not recorded which). As DNA, the CDR3 is TGTGCTAGTGGTTTGGGACCTGGGGTTGTGAACACTGAAGCTTTCTTT. It yields the protein CASGLGPGVVNTEAFF.